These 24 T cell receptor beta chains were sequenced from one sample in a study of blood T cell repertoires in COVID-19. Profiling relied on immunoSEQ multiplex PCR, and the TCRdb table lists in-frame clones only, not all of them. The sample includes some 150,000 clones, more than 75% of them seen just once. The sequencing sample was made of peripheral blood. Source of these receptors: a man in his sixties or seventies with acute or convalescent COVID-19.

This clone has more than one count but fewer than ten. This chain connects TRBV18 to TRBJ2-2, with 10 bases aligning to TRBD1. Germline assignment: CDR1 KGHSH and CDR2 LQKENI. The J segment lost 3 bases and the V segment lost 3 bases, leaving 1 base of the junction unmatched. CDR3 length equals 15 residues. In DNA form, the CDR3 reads TGTGCCAGCTCACCGGGGACAGGGGACACCGGGGAGCTGTTTTTT. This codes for CASSPGTGDTGELFF.

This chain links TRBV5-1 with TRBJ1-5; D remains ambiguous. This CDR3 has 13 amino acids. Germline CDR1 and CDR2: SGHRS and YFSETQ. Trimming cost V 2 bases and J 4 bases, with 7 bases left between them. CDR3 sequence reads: CASSFSENQPQHF. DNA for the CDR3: TGCGCCAGCAGCTTCTCCGAGAATCAGCCCCAGCATTTT.

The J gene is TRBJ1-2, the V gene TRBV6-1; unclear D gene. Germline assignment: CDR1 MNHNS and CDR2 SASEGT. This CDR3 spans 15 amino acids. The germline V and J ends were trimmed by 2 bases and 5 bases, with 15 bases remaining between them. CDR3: CASSEFNTTPYGYTF. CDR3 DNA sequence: TGTGCCAGCAGTGAATTTAACACAACCCCATATGGCTACACCTTC.

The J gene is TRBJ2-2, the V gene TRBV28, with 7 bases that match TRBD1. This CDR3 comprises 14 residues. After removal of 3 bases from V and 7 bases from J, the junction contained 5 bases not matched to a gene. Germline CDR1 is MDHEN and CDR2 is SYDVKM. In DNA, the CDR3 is TGTGCCAGCAGTTTTGGGACAGAGGGCGGGGAGCTGTTTTTT. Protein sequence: CASSFGTEGGELFF. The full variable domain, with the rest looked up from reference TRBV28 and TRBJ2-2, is DVKVTQSSRYLVKRTGEKVFLECVQDMDHENMFWYRQDPGLGLRLIYFSYDVKMKEKGDIPEGYSVSREKKERFSLILESASTNQTSMYLCASSFGTEGGELFFGEGSRLTVL.

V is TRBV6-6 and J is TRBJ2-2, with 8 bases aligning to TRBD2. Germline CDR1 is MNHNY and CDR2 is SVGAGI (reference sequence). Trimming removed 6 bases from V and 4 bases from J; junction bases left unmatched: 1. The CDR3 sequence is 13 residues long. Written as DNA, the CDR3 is TGTGCCAGCAGGGGGACTAGCACCGGGGAGCTGTTTTTT. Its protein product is CASRGTSTGELFF.

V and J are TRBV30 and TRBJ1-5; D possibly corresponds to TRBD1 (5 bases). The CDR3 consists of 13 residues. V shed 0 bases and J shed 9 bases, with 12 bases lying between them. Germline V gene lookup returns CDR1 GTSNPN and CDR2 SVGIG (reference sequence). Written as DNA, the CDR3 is TGTGCCTGGAGTGTATATGCCCAGGGGCCCCAGCATTTT. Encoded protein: CAWSVYAQGPQHF.

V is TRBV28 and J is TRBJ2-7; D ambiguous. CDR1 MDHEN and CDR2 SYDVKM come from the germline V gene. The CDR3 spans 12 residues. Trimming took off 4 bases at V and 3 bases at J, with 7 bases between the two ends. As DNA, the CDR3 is TGTGCCAGCAGTTATCAAAACTACGAGCAGTACTTC. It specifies CASSYQNYEQYF.

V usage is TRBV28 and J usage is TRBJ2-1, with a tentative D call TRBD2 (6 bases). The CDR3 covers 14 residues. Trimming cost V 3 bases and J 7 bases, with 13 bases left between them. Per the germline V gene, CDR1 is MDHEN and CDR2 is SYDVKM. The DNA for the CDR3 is TGTGCCAGCAGTTTTTCCCTAGCGAAGAATGAGCAGTTCTTC. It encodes CASSFSLAKNEQFF.

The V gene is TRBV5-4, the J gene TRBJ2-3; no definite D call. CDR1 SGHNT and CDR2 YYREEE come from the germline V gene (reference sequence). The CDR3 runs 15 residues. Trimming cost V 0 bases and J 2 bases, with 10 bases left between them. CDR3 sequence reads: CASSLDQRATDTQYF. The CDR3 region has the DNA TGTGCCAGCAGCTTGGATCAGCGTGCCACAGATACGCAGTATTTT.

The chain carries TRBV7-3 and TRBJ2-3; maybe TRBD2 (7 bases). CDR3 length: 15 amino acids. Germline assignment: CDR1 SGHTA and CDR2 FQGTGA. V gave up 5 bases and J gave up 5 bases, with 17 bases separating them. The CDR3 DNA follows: TGTGCCAGCAGCCGCCGTTCGGGGGGCCAAGATACGCAGTATTTT. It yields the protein CASSRRSGGQDTQYF.

This chain's CDR3 is CASSQQGATEAFF. CDR3 bases: TGTGCCAGCTCGCAACAGGGGGCCACTGAAGCTTTCTTT. The chain carries TRBV18 and TRBJ1-1; 9 nucleotides match TRBD1. The germline CDR1 and CDR2 sequences are KGHSH and LQKENI. The CDR3 consists of 13 residues. Trimming at V came to 6 bases and at J to 4 bases, leaving 3 bases not matched to a gene. The variable domain in full, completed from reference TRBV18 and TRBJ1-1, reads NAGVMQNPRHLVRRRGQEARLRCSPMKGHSHVYWYRQLPEEGLKFMVYLQKENIIDESGMPKERFSAEFPKEGPSILRIQQVVRGDSAAYFCASSQQGATEAFFGQGTRLTVV.

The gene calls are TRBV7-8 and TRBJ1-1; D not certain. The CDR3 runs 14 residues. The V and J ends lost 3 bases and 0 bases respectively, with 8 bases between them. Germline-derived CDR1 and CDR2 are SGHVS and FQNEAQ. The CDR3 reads CASSFSGMNTEAFF. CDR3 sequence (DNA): TGTGCCAGCAGCTTTTCGGGGATGAACACTGAAGCTTTCTTT.

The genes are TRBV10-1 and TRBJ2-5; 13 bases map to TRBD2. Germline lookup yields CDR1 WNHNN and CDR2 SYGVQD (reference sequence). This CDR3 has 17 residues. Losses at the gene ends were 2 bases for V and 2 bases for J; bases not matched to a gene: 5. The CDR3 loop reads CASSERLAGGPQETQYF. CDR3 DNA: TGCGCCAGCAGTGAGAGACTAGCGGGGGGTCCTCAAGAGACCCAGTACTTC.

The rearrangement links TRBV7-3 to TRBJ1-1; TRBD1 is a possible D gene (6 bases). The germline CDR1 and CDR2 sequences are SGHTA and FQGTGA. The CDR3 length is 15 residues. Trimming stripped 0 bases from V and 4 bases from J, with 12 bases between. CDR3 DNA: TGTGCCAGCAGCTTAACCGCAGGGGACGGCACTGAAGCTTTCTTT. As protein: CASSLTAGDGTEAFF.

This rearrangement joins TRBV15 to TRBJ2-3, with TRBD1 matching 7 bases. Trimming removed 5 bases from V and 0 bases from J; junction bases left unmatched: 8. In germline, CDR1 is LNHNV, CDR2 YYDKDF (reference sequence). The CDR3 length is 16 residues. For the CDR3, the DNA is TGTGCCACCAGCGCCCCGGGACAGTCTAGCACAGATACGCAGTATTTT. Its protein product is CATSAPGQSSTDTQYF.

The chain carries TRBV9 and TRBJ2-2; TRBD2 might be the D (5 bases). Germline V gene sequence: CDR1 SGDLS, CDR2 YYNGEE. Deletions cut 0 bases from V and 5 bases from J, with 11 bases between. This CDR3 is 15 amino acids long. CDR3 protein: CASSVGMGRTGELFF. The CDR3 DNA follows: TGTGCCAGCAGCGTAGGGATGGGGAGAACCGGGGAGCTGTTTTTT.

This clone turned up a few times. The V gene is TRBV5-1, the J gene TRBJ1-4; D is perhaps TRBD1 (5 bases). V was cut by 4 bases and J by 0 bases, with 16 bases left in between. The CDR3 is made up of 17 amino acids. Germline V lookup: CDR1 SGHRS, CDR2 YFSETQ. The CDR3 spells CASSIGWGGATNEKLFF. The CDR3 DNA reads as TGCGCCAGCAGCATCGGCTGGGGCGGTGCAACTAATGAAAAACTGTTTTTT.

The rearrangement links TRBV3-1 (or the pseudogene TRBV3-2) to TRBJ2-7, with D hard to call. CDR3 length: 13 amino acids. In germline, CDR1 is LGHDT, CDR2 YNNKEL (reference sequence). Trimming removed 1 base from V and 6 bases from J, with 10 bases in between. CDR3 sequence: CASSQAPAGEQYF. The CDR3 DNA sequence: TGTGCCAGCAGCCAAGCGCCCGCCGGCGAGCAGTACTTC.

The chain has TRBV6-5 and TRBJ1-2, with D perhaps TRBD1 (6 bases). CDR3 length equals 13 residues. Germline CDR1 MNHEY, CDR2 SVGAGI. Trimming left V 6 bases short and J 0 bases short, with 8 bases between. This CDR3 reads CASRQGANYGYTF. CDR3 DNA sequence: TGTGCCAGCAGACAGGGCGCTAACTATGGCTACACCTTC.

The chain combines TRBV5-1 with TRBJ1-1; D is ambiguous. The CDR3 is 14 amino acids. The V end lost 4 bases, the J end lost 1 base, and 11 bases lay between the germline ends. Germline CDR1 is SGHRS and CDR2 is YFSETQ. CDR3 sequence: CASSPGAENTEAFF. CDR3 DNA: TGCGCCAGCAGCCCGGGAGCAGAGAACACTGAAGCTTTCTTT. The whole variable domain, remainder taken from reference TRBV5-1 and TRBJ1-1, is KAGVTQTPRYLIKTRGQQVTLSCSPISGHRSVSWYQQTPGQGLQFLFEYFSETQRNKGNFPGRFSGRQFSNSRSEMNVSTLELGDSALYLCASSPGAENTEAFFGQGTRLTVV.

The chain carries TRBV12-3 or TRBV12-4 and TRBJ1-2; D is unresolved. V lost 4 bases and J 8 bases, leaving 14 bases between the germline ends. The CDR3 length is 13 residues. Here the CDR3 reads CASSSSRGGGYTF. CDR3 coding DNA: TGTGCCAGCAGTTCGAGCCGGGGAGGGGGCTACACCTTC.

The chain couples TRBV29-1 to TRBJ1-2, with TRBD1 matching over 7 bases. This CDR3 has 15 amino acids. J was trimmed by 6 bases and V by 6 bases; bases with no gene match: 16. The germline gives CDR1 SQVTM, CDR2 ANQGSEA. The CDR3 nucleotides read TGCAGCGTCCCCGTCCCGTACAGGGGTGAAGATGGCTACACCTTC. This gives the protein CSVPVPYRGEDGYTF.

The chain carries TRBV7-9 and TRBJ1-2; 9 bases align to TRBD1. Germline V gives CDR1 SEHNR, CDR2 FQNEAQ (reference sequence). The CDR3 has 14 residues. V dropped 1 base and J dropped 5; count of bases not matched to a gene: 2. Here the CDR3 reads CASSLEGTGYGYTF. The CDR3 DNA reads TGTGCCAGCAGCTTAGAAGGGACAGGGTATGGCTACACCTTC.

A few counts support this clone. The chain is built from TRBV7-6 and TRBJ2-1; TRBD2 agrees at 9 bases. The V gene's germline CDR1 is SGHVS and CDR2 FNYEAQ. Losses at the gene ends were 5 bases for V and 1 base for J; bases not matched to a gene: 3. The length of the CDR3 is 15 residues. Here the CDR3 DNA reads TGTGCCAGCAGCCCTCTAGCGGGGTCCTACAATGAGCAGTTCTTC. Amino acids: CASSPLAGSYNEQFF.